A single sample is the source of the 22 T cell receptor beta chains below, sequenced in a study of breast tumors, draining lymph nodes, adjacent tissues. TCRdb re-derived calls from the multiplex PCR reads in MiXCR, one entry per CDR3 protein. The data show about 110,000 distinct CDR3 sequences, with more than 30% seen just once and under 6.5% held by the top ten. Axillary draining lymph nodes of breast cancer patients supplied the node samples. The sequencing input was axillary lymph node tissue. The receptors shown here come from a female donor with breast cancer. Some clones in this sample may be carry-over from other donors' samples.

The V call is TRBV11-2, the J call TRBJ1-6; 7 bases match TRBD1. This CDR3 contains 18 residues. The ends lost 2 bases at V and 0 bases at J; junction bases unmatched: 7. Germline CDR1 is SGHAT and CDR2 is FQNNGV. CDR3 in DNA: TGTGCCAGCAGCTTACGGCAGGGGGGGAGCTCCTATAATTCACCCCTCCACTTT. It codes for CASSLRQGGSSYNSPLHF.

This clonotype has a count of ten or more. The chain uses TRBV29-1 and TRBJ2-2, with 8 bases identical to TRBD2. This CDR3 region has 14 residues. Germline CDR1 is SQVTM and CDR2 is ANQGSEA. Trimming removed 6 bases from V and 4 bases from J; junction bases left unmatched: 7. The CDR3 here is CSVHRSGATGELFF. DNA of the CDR3: TGCAGCGTGCACCGTAGCGGGGCCACCGGGGAGCTGTTTTTT.

The rearrangement uses TRBV5-1 and TRBJ2-7; D tentatively fits TRBD1 or TRBD2 (5 bases each). The V end was cut by 5 bases, the J end by 6 bases, with 15 bases between. CDR3 length equals 13 residues. The germline V gene has CDR1 SGHRS and CDR2 YFSETQ. This chain's CDR3 is CASRGEGISEQYF. The DNA for the CDR3 is TGCGCCAGCAGGGGCGAGGGGATAAGCGAGCAGTACTTC.

This clonotype was seen at least ten times. This chain connects TRBV3-1 to TRBJ1-4, with TRBD1 identical over 9 bases. Germline trimming cut 5 bases from V and 8 bases from J; bases unmatched to any gene: 9. CDR3 length equals 15 residues. Germline V gene sequence: CDR1 LGHDT, CDR2 YNNKEL (reference sequence). The CDR3 protein is CASSGPGQGREKLFF. CDR3 nucleotide sequence: TGTGCCAGCAGCGGTCCGGGACAGGGAAGGGAAAAACTGTTTTTT.

In its sample, this clonotype was seen many times. The chain couples TRBV6-4 to TRBJ2-1; D ambiguous. The germline V gene has CDR1 MRHNA and CDR2 SNTAGT. The CDR3 contains 14 residues. V was trimmed by 4 bases and J by 5 bases, leaving 12 bases between them. The CDR3 bases are TGTGCCAGCAGTGTAAACGGCCTGGACAATGAGCAGTTCTTC. The encoded protein is CASSVNGLDNEQFF.

V is TRBV10-2 and J is TRBJ1-3; D remains ambiguous. Between the trimmed V and J ends, which lost 6 bases and 0 bases, there was a span of 15 bases. Germline CDR1 is WSHSY and CDR2 is SAAADI. This CDR3 is 16 amino acids long. CDR3 in amino acids: CASRGSDFHSGNTIYF. CDR3 bases: TGCGCCAGCAGGGGGTCGGACTTCCACTCTGGAAACACCATATATTTT.

The chain recombines TRBV6-5 with TRBJ2-7, with D perhaps TRBD1 (5 bases). CDR3 size: 14 residues. The V and J ends lost 7 bases and 2 bases respectively, with 15 bases between them. The germline CDR1 and CDR2 sequences are MNHEY and SVGAGI. The CDR3 sequence is CASNPGLPPYEQYF. Here the CDR3 DNA reads TGTGCCAGCAATCCAGGGCTTCCCCCCTACGAGCAGTACTTC.

J is TRBJ2-1 and V is TRBV11-2; TRBD2 matches at 7 bases. The CDR3 sequence is 16 residues long. J lost 4 bases, V lost 3 bases, and 9 bases had no gene match. Germline V lookup: CDR1 SGHAT, CDR2 FQNNGV. CDR3 sequence reads: CASSFRLAYTYNEQFF. CDR3 DNA sequence: TGTGCCAGCAGCTTTAGACTAGCCTATACTTACAATGAGCAGTTCTTC.

This clonotype was observed at least ten times. The chain carries TRBV19 and TRBJ2-5; no firm D call. CDR1 is LNHDA and CDR2 is SQIVND in the germline V gene (reference sequence). The length of the CDR3 is 13 residues. Trimming cost V 1 base and J 1 base, with 4 bases left between them. CDR3: CASSIVSQETQYF. DNA for the CDR3: TGTGCCAGTAGTATAGTTTCCCAAGAGACCCAGTACTTC. The whole variable domain, filled in from reference TRBV19 and TRBJ2-5, reads DGGITQSPKYLFRKEGQNVTLSCEQNLNHDAMYWYRQDPGQGLRLIYYSQIVNDFQKGDIAEGYSVSREKKESFPLTVTSAQKNPTAFYLCASSIVSQETQYFGPGTRLLVL.

There are many counts of this clonotype. The chain recombines TRBV7-9 with TRBJ2-7; D is possibly TRBD2 (6 bases). The CDR3 is made up of 14 amino acids. V was trimmed by 5 bases and J by 0 bases, leaving 11 bases between them. CDR1 is SEHNR and CDR2 is FQNEAQ in the germline V gene (reference sequence). Written as DNA, the CDR3 is TGTGCCAGCAGCCCCTGGACTATCTCCTACGAGCAGTACTTC. It translates to CASSPWTISYEQYF.

This clonotype was seen repeatedly, ten times or more. CDR3 DNA sequence: TGTGCCACCAGCAGAGACCGTGTAACCGGGGAGCTGTTTTTT. Translating gives CATSRDRVTGELFF. This chain connects TRBV15 to TRBJ2-2; D unclear. The CDR3 runs 14 residues. V was pared by 0 bases and J by 5 bases, with 7 bases between. Per the germline V gene, CDR1 is LNHNV and CDR2 is YYDKDF (reference sequence).

About this clonotype: At one boundary the junction diverges from the germline segment, which might be a read error. This chain connects TRBV20-1 to TRBJ1-2; a weak D match, TRBD1 (6 bases). The length of the CDR3 is 14 residues. CDR1 and CDR2 from the germline V gene are DFQATT and SNEGSKA (reference sequence). This CDR3 reads CSASATRGDDGYAF. CDR3 nucleotides: TGCAGTGCTAGCGCCACCAGGGGTGACGATGGCTACGCCTTC.

The J gene is TRBJ1-4, the V gene TRBV5-1; D gene uncertain. Trimming removed 3 bases at V and 4 bases at J, with 10 bases between. The CDR3 length is 14 residues. In germline, CDR1 is SGHRS, CDR2 YFSETQ. CDR3: CASSSEGGNEKLFF. The CDR3 DNA reads as TGCGCCAGCAGCTCAGAAGGTGGTAATGAAAAACTGTTTTTT.

V and J are TRBV20-1 and TRBJ2-7; D tentatively reads TRBD1 or TRBD2 (5 bases each). This CDR3 contains 12 residues. Germline V gene lookup returns CDR1 DFQATT and CDR2 SNEGSKA (reference sequence). Trimming took 6 bases from V and 3 from J, leaving 12 bases between them. The CDR3: CSALQGVYEQYV. For the CDR3, the DNA is TGCAGTGCCCTCCAGGGAGTCTACGAGCAGTACGTC.

Only a few counts were recorded for this clonotype. This sequence may be a read error, since a much larger clone differs from it by one base. The rearrangement uses TRBV13 and TRBJ2-1; TRBD2 aligns across 8 bases. This CDR3 has 15 residues. V lost 8 bases to trimming and J lost 4 bases; unmatched junction nucleotides: 10. Germline assignment: CDR1 PRHDT and CDR2 FYEKMQ (reference sequence). As DNA, the CDR3 is TGTGCCAGCGGACTTCGCGGGAGGCTATACAATGAGCAGTTCTTC. Its translation is CASGLRGRLYNEQFF.

This clonotype was seen at least ten times. The chain carries TRBV6-2 or TRBV6-3 and TRBJ2-7, with 7 bases that match TRBD1. The V gene's germline CDR1 is MNHEY and CDR2 SVGEGT. J lost 4 bases, V lost 6 bases, and 0 bases had no gene match. The CDR3 runs to 11 residues. DNA for the CDR3: TGTGCCAGCAGACAGGGGTACGAGCAGTACTTC. Its translation is CASRQGYEQYF.

This clonotype has a single count. The junction shows a germline mismatch at one end, possibly a read error. This chain connects TRBV5-1 to TRBJ2-7; D is unresolved. The V gene's germline CDR1 is SGHRS and CDR2 YFSETQ. The CDR3 consists of 14 residues. The DNA for the CDR3 is TGTGCCAGCAGCTCCTGTAGCCCAAGGAACGAGCAGTACTTC. It yields the protein CASSSCSPRNEQYF.

This chain links TRBV12-3 or TRBV12-4 with TRBJ2-5; D unresolved. V was clipped by 5 bases and J by 9 bases, with 28 bases between them. The CDR3 has 17 residues. The chain's CDR3 is CASSEDTCRTSHQPQYF. The CDR3 nucleotides are TGTGCCAGCAGTGAGGATACGTGTAGGACCAGCCATCAGCCCCAGTACTTC.

The chain has TRBV10-3 and TRBJ1-6; D is uncertain. Between the trimmed V and J ends, which lost 3 bases and 2 bases, there was a span of 8 bases. Germline V gene sequence: CDR1 ENHRY, CDR2 SYGVKD. The CDR3 is 15 amino acids. CDR3 in DNA: TGTGCCATCAGTGAACGGAAACCCTATAATTCACCCCTCCACTTT. Its translation is CAISERKPYNSPLHF.

The sample holds one count of this clonotype. The DNA is left out, because the CDR3 cannot be placed on it with certainty; the CDR3 is given as TCRdb lists it. The chain couples TRBV11-2 to TRBJ2-3; TRBD2, the table's D call, was not compared with the DNA. CDR1 SGHAT and CDR2 FQNNGV come from the germline V gene. The CDR3 length equals 21 residues, ends included. Here the CDR3 reads CASSFYICSASWRDGTDTQYF.

This clonotype was seen many times. The CDR3 loop reads CASSLFAAGRTYNEQFF. CDR3 nucleotides: TGTGCCAGCAGCTTATTTGCAGCGGGGAGGACCTACAATGAGCAGTTCTTC. The chain carries TRBV11-2 and TRBJ2-1; 7 nucleotides line up with TRBD2. Germline V CDR1 and CDR2: SGHAT, FQNNGV. CDR3 length: 17 amino acids. V was clipped by 2 bases and J by 2 bases; unmatched bases: 9. The variable domain in full, with the rest retrieved from reference TRBV11-2 and TRBJ2-1, is EAGVAQSPRYKIIEKRQSVAFWCNPISGHATLYWYQQILGQGPKLLIQFQNNGVVDDSQLPKDRFSAERLKGVDSTLKIQPAKLEDSAVYLCASSLFAAGRTYNEQFFGPGTRLTVL.

Remarks on this clonotype: The junction shows a germline mismatch at one end, possibly a read error. The V call is TRBV7-8, the J call TRBJ2-1, with 8 bases fitting TRBD1. In germline, CDR1 is SGHVS, CDR2 FQNEAQ. The CDR3 has 13 residues. The CDR3 bases are TGCGCCAGCAGACGGACAGGGATCGATGAGCGGTTCTTC. Protein product: CASRRTGIDERFF.